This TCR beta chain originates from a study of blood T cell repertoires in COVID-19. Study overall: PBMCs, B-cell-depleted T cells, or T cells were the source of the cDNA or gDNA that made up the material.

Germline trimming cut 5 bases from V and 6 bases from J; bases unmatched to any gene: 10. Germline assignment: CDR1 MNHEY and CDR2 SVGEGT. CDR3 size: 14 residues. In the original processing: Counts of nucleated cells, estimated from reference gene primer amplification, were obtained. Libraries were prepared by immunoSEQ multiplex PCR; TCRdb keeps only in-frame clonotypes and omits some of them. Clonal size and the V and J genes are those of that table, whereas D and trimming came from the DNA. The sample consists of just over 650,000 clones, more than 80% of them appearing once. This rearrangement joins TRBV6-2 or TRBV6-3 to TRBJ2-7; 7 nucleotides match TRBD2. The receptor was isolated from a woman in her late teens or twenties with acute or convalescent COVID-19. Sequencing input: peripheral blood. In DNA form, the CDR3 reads TGTGCCAGCAGTCCAGTAGCGGGCCGGAGCGAGCAGTACTTC. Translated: CASSPVAGRSEQYF.